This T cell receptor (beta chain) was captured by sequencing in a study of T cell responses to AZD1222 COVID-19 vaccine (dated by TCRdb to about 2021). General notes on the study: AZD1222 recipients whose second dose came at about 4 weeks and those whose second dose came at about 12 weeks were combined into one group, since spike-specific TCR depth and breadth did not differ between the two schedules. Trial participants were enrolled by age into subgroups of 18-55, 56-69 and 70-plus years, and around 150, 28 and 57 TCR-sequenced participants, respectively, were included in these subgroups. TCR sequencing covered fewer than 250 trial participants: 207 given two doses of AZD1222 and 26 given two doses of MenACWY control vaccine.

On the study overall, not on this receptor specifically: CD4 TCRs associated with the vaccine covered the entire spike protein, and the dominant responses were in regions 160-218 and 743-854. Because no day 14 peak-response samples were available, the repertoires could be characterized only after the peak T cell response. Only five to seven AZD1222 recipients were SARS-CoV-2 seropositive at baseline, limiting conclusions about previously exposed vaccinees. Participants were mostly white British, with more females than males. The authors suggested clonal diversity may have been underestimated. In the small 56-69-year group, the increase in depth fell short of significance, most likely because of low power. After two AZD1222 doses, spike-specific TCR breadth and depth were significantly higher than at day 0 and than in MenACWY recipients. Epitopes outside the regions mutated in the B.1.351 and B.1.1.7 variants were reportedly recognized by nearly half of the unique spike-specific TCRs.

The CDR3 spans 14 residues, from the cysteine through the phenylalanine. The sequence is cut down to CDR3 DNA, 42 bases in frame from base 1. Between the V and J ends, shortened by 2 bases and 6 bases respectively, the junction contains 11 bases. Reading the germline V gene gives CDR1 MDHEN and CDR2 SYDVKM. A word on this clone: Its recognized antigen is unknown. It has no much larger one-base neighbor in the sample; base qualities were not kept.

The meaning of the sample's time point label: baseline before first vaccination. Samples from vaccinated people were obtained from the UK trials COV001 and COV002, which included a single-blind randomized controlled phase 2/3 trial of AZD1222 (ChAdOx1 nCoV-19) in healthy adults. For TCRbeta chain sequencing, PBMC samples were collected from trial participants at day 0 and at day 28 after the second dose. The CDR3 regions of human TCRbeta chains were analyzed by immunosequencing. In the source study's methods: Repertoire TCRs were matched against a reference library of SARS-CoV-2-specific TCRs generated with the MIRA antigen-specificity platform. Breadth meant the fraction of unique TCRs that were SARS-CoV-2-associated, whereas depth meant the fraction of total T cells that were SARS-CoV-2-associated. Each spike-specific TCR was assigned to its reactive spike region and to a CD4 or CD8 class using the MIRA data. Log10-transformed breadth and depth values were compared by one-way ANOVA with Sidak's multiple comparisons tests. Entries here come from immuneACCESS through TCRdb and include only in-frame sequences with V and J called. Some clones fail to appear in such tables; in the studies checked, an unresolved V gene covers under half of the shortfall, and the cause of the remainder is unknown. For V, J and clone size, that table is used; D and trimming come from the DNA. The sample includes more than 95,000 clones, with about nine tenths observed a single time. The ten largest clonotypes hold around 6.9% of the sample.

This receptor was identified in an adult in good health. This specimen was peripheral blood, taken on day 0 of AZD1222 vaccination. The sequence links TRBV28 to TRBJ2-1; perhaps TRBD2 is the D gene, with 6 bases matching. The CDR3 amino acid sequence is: CASSLSGRSNEQFF. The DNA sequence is TGTGCCAGCAGTTTAAGCGGGCGGAGCAATGAGCAGTTCTTC.